Sequencing of this TCR beta chain was carried out in a study of blood T cell repertoires in COVID-19. CDR1 and CDR2 (germline): SGHTA, FQGTGA. The CDR3 has 15 residues. Unmatched junction bases numbered 3, after V lost 0 bases and J lost 3 bases. Sequencing was performed with immunoSEQ multiplex PCR; in TCRdb, only in-frame clones are kept and a portion is missing. The top ten hold around 11% of the sample, which has nearly 55,000 clones, around 83% seen once. V is TRBV7-3 and J is TRBJ2-3; 7 bases are a match to TRBD1. The sequence came from a man between 70 and 80 years old with active COVID-19. Material for sequencing was peripheral blood. In DNA form, the CDR3 reads TGTGCCAGCAGCTTAACGGGGACAGAAACAGATACGCAGTATTTT. Translated, it gives CASSLTGTETDTQYF.